The rows below give T cell receptor beta chains drawn from one sample of a study of T cells in Graves' hyperthyroidism and ophthalmopathy. TCRdb reprocessed the multiplex PCR reads via MiXCR and lists one record per CDR3 protein. The sample gives about 260,000 distinct CDR3 sequences, about a sixth of which show up once; under 35% is in the top ten. What was sequenced was blood. The receptors originated from a woman younger than 35 with Graves' ophthalmopathy. The CDR3 runs from the conserved cysteine through the conserved F or W. A D gene is named only where the DNA matches it firmly. Clone size is given for some rows only: seen once, a few or many times, or a class if the clone is expanded.

TRBJ1-1	few	TRBV6-6	NA	TGTGCCAGCAGTTACTCTACAGGGCTGGACACTGAAGCTTCCTTT	CASSYSTGLDTEASF
TRBJ1-1	NA	TRBV27	NA	TGTGCCAGCTCCTCGCTGGGTCAGGGATACACTGAAGCTTTCTTT	CASSSLGQGYTEAFF
TRBJ2-2	few	TRBV12-3/TRBV12-4	NA	TGTGCCAGCAGTTTGAGAACGAGCCCAGGCGCGGGGGAGCTGTTTTTT	CASSLRTSPGAGELFF
TRBJ2-1	many	TRBV12-3/TRBV12-4	TRBD2	TGTGCCAGCAGTCCCCCATGGCGGGAGGGTAATGAGCAGTTCTTC	CASSPPWREGNEQFF
TRBJ2-3	many	TRBV11-3	TRBD2	TGTGCCAGCAGCACCCGGGACTACTCCACAGATACGCAGTATTTT	CASSTRDYSTDTQYF
TRBJ1-2	many	TRBV6-1	NA	TGTGCCAGCAGTTCCAAAACTAACTATGGCTACACCTTC	CASSSKTNYGYTF
TRBJ2-1	many	TRBV7-9	TRBD1	TGTGCCAGCAGCGAGACAGGGGCGGCTGAGCAGTTCTTC	CASSETGAAEQFF
TRBJ2-1	many	TRBV11-2	NA	TGTGCCAGCAGCGCCTCACTAGGCGTAACCTACAATGAGCAGTTCTTC	CASSASLGVTYNEQFF
TRBJ1-2	NA	TRBV7-2	TRBD1	TGTGCCAGCAGCTTACAGACCGGGACAGGCTATGGCTACACCTTC	CASSLQTGTGYGYTF
TRBJ1-5	many	TRBV12-3/TRBV12-4	NA	TGTGCCAGCAGTTTTATCGGGTCGAGCAATCAGCCCCAGCATTTT	CASSFIGSSNQPQHF
TRBJ2-2	many	TRBV7-2	NA	TGTGCCAGCAGCTTGCACAGGGCCGGCGGGGAGCTGTTTTTT	CASSLHRAGGELFF
TRBJ1-1	many	TRBV28	NA	TGTGCCAGCACGGAACGCACAAACGGTGGGACTGAAGCTTTCTTT	CASTERTNGGTEAFF
TRBJ2-3	NA	TRBV15	NA	TGTGCCACCAGTTCGGAGGGGATCACAGATACGCAGTATTTT	CATSSEGITDTQYF
TRBJ1-1	NA	TRBV6-1	NA	TGTGCCAGCAGTGAACAACTACTAAACACTGAAGCTTTCTTT	CASSEQLLNTEAFF
TRBJ1-6	many	TRBV7-9	TRBD1	TGTGCCAGCAGCTCTTGGACAGGGCCGGATTCACCCCTCCACTTT	CASSSWTGPDSPLHF
TRBJ1-4	NA	TRBV6-2/TRBV6-3	NA	TGTGCCAGCAGCCTAGAAGAGTCATCCGAAAAACTGTCTTTT	CASSLEESSEKLSF
TRBJ2-2	many	TRBV20-1	TRBD2	TGCAGTGCTAGCAAGACTAGCGACCGAACCAGTCCCTACACCGGGGAGCTGTTTTTT	CSASKTSDRTSPYTGELFF
TRBJ2-3	NA	TRBV27	TRBD1	TGTGCCAGCAGGGACAGGGGGCTCGGCACAGATACGCAGTATTTT	CASRDRGLGTDTQYF
TRBJ2-1	few	TRBV10-1	TRBD2	TGCGCCAGCAGTGAGTCGGGAGGGCACAATGAGCAGTTCTTC	CASSESGGHNEQFF
TRBJ2-5	many	TRBV9	TRBD2	TGTGCCAGCAGCTCGAGTACCGGGACTAGCGGGTTCCAAGAGACCCAGTACTTC	CASSSSTGTSGFQETQYF
TRBJ2-1	NA	TRBV25-1	TRBD2	TGTGCCCGCACCGCCAAGGGGAGGGATTACAATGAGCAGTTCTTC	CARTAKGRDYNEQFF
TRBJ1-5	NA	TRBV19	NA	TGTGCCAGTAGGGGGGCGCTGGGCCAGCCCCAGCATTTT	CASRGALGQPQHF
TRBJ1-2	many	TRBV29-1	NA	TGCAGCGTTGGAGGAGGGTCTGGTTATGGCTACACCTTC	CSVGGGSGYGYTF
TRBJ2-2	many	TRBV5-1	TRBD1	TGCGCCAGCAGCAAGGGACAGGGTAACACCGGGGAGCTGTTTTTT	CASSKGQGNTGELFF
TRBJ2-5	NA	TRBV9	NA	TGTGCCAGCAGCGTAGCCGGGTACGAGACCCAGTACTTC	CASSVAGYETQYF
TRBJ1-4	many	TRBV12-3/TRBV12-4	NA	TGTGCCAGCAGCCTTACTGGCGAGGAAAAACTGTTTTTT	CASSLTGEEKLFF
TRBJ2-1	many	TRBV6-2/TRBV6-3	TRBD2	TGTGCCAGCAGTGTGGGACTAGCGGAGCAGTTCTTC	CASSVGLAEQFF
TRBJ2-1	many	TRBV4-1	NA	TGCGCCAGCAGCCAAGATAATGTTCGGGGGGCCTCCCCCTACAATGAGCAGTTCTTC	CASSQDNVRGASPYNEQFF
TRBJ1-1	many	TRBV14	TRBD1	TGTGCCAGCAGCCAAGGACAGGGGGTTTGGGGGCTGAACACTGAAGCTTTCTTT	CASSQGQGVWGLNTEAFF
TRBJ2-5	many	TRBV5-1	TRBD2	TGCGCCAGCAGCTTGGGACTAGCGGGAGTGAGGCTGGAGACCCAGTACTTC	CASSLGLAGVRLETQYF
TRBJ2-1	few	TRBV9	TRBD2	TGTGCCAGCAGCGTAGGGAGCGGGATCTCCTACAATGAGCAGTTCTTC	CASSVGSGISYNEQFF
TRBJ1-1	many	TRBV7-8	NA	TGTGCCAGCAGCCCGAGAGACATCTTTAACACTGAAGCTTTCTTT	CASSPRDIFNTEAFF
TRBJ2-2	NA	TRBV9	NA	TGTGCCAGCAGCCCCAGGGCCGGGGAGCTGTTTTTT	CASSPRAGELFF
TRBJ2-7	many	TRBV14	NA	TGTGCCAGCAGCCACCCCCGACAGCCCTTCTACGAGCAGTACTTC	CASSHPRQPFYEQYF
TRBJ2-7	many	TRBV6-1	TRBD2	TGTGCCAGCAGTCCCGGACTAGCGGGGGGGCAAAACGAGCAGTACTTC	CASSPGLAGGQNEQYF
TRBJ2-3	many	TRBV28	NA	TGTGCCAGCAGTAACCCCTGGGGCGCAAGGACAGATACGCAGTATTTT	CASSNPWGARTDTQYF
TRBJ1-1	NA	TRBV11-2	TRBD1	TGTGCCAGCAGCTTTGGGACAGGCCAAGCTTTCTTT	CASSFGTGQAFF
TRBJ2-4	many	TRBV28	TRBD1	TGTGCCAGCAGTCCGCCCGGGACAGTAGCCAAAAACATTCAGTACTTC	CASSPPGTVAKNIQYF
TRBJ2-7	many	TRBV20-1	TRBD1	TGCAGTGCTCAACCCCGGACAGGGGGAAGCAGGGAGCAGTACTTC	CSAQPRTGGSREQYF
TRBJ1-4	many	TRBV11-2	TRBD1	TGTGCCAGCAGCTTACAGGGGGCGAAAAAACTGTTTTTT	CASSLQGAKKLFF
TRBJ1-5	many	TRBV12-3/TRBV12-4	NA	TGTGCCAGCAGTCCGGGGAGCAATCAGCCCCAGCATTTT	CASSPGSNQPQHF
TRBJ2-7	many	TRBV25-1	NA	TGTGCCAGCAGTGAATTCAATAGCAACGAGCAGTACTTC	CASSEFNSNEQYF